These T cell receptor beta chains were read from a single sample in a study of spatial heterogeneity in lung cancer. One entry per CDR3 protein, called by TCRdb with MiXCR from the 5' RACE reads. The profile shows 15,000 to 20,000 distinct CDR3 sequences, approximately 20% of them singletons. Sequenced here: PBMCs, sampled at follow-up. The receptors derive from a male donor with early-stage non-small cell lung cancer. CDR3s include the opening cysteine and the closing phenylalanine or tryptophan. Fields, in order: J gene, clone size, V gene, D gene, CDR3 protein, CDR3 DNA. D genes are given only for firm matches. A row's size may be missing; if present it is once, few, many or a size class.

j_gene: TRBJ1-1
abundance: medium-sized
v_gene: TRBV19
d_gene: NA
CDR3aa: CASSIRAGTEAFF
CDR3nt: TGTGCCAGTAGTATCAGGGCTGGCACTGAAGCTTTCTTT

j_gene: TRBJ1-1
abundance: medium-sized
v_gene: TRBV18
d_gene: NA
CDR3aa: CASSPQGSNTEAFF
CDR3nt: TGTGCCAGCAGCCCTCAGGGTTCGAACACTGAAGCTTTCTTT

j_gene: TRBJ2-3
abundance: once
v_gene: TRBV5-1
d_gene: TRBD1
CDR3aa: CASYTGALSDTQYF
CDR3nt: TGCGCCAGTTATACAGGGGCTCTGTCAGATACGCAGTATTTT

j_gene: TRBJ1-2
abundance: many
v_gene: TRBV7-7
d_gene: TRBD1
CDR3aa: CASSRRDSLDGYTF
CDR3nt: TGTGCTAGCAGCCGTAGGGACAGTCTGGATGGCTACACCTTC

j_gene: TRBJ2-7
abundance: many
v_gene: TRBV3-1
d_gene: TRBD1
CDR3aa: CASSQVSDRDGEQYF
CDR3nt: TGTGCCAGCAGCCAAGTAAGCGACAGGGATGGCGAGCAGTACTTC

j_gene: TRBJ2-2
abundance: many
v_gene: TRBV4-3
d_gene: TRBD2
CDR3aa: CASSALAGTNTGELFF
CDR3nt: TGCGCCAGCAGCGCCTTAGCGGGGACCAACACCGGGGAGCTGTTTTTT

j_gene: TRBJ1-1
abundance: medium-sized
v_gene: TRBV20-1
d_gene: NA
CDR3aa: CSLKEGSDEAFF
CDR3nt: TGCAGTCTCAAGGAAGGATCTGATGAAGCTTTCTTT

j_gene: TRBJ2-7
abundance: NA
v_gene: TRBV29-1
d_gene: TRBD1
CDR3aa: CSGKGQGTYEQYF
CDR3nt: TGCAGCGGTAAGGGACAGGGTACCTACGAGCAGTACTTC

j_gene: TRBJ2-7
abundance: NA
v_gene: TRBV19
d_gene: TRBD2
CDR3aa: CASRTSGGPYEQYF
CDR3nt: TGTGCCAGCCGGACTAGCGGGGGTCCCTACGAGCAGTACTTC

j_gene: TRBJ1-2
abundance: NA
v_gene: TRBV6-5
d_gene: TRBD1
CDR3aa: CASTQGTGGYGYTF
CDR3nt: TGTGCCAGCACCCAAGGGACAGGGGGTTATGGCTACACCTTC

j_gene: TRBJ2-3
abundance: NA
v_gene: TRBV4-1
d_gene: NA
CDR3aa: CASSPRFQGTWTDTDTQYF
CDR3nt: TGCGCCAGCAGCCCACGGTTCCAGGGGACTTGGACCGACACAGATACGCAGTATTTT

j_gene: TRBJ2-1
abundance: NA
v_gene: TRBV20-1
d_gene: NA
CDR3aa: CSARSGFSGYNEQFF
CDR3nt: TGCAGTGCTAGATCTGGGTTTAGCGGCTACAATGAGCAGTTCTTC

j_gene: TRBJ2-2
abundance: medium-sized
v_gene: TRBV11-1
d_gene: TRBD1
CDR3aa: CASSLFRTGSIGELFF
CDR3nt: TGTGCCAGCAGCTTGTTCCGGACAGGGTCCATCGGGGAGCTGTTTTTT

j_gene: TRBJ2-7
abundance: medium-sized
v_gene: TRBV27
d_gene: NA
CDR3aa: CASSFTPLGAAYEQYF
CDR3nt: TGTGCCAGCAGTTTTACCCCTTTGGGGGCCGCCTACGAGCAGTACTTC

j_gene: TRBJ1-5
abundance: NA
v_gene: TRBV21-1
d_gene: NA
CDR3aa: CASSNESQHF
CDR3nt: TGTGCCAGCAGCAACGAATCCCAGCATTTT

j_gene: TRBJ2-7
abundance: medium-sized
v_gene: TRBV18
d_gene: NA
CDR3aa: CASSPGLVNYEQYF
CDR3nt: TGTGCCAGCTCACCCGGCCTAGTGAACTACGAGCAGTACTTC

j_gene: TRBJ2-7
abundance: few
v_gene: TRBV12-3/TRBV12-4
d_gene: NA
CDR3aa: CASSLRRLYEQYF
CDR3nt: TGTGCCAGCAGTTTGAGGCGGCTCTACGAGCAGTACTTC

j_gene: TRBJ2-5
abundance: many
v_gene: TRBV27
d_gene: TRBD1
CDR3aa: CASRSKDRGDETQYF
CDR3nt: TGTGCCAGCAGATCGAAGGACAGGGGGGATGAGACCCAGTACTTC

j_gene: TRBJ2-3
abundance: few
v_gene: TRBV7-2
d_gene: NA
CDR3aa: CASSLRGDALYTQYF
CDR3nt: TGTGCCAGCAGCTTAAGAGGGGACGCTCTGTATACGCAGTATTTT

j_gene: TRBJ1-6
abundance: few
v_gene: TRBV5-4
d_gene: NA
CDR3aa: CASRDGIDSYNSPLHF
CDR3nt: TGTGCCAGTAGGGACGGGATCGACTCCTATAATTCACCCCTCCACTTT